One sample yielded the 4 T cell receptor beta chains listed below, sequenced in a study of blood T cell repertoires in COVID-19. The method was immunoSEQ multiplex PCR; TCRdb's version includes in-frame clones alone and lacks a portion of them. The sample contains about 200,000 clones, roughly 89% of which appear only once. The sample was peripheral blood. All receptors derive from a man aged 60 to 75 who had recovered from COVID-19.

The chain has TRBV3-1 (or the pseudogene TRBV3-2) and TRBJ1-1; D uncertain. V was shortened by 1 base and J by 0 bases, with 6 bases between the two germline ends. The CDR3 length is 14 residues. Germline V gene sequence: CDR1 LGHDT, CDR2 YNNKEL (reference sequence). CDR3 loop: CASSQGQLNTEAFF. For the CDR3, the DNA is TGTGCCAGCAGCCAAGGCCAGTTGAACACTGAAGCTTTCTTT.

The chain is built from TRBV28 and TRBJ2-3, with 7 bases lining up with TRBD2. The CDR3 totals 18 residues. After removal of 5 bases from V and 0 bases from J, the junction contained 14 bases not matched to a gene. Germline V gives CDR1 MDHEN, CDR2 SYDVKM. The CDR3 sequence: CASSRSVGLGSSTDTQYF. CDR3 DNA sequence: TGTGCCAGCAGTCGTTCAGTTGGACTAGGGTCAAGCACAGATACGCAGTATTTT.

This sequence joins TRBV6-5 and TRBJ1-1, with 7 nucleotides matching TRBD1. The CDR3 runs to 13 residues. Trimming cost V 4 bases and J 11 bases; bases outside gene matches: 10. The germline V gene has CDR1 MNHEY and CDR2 SVGAGI. The CDR3, as DNA: TGTGCCAGCAGTTCCTCTAGACAGGGCGATGCTTTCTTT. It specifies CASSSSRQGDAFF.

The chain carries TRBV2 and TRBJ2-5; the match to TRBD2 covers 12 bases. This CDR3 contains 16 residues. Per germline, CDR1 SNHLY and CDR2 FYNNEI. V shed 6 bases and J 2 bases; nucleotides not matched to a gene: 7. DNA of the CDR3: TGTGCCAGCAGGAAACTAGCGGGAGGTGGGCAAGAGACCCAGTACTTC. Translated, it gives CASRKLAGGGQETQYF. Drawing the rest from reference TRBV2 and TRBJ2-5, the complete variable domain is EPEVTQTPSHQVTQMGQEVILRCVPISNHLYFYWYRQILGQKVEFLVSFYNNEISEKSEIFDDQFSVERPDGSNFTLKIRSTKLEDSAMYFCASRKLAGGGQETQYFGPGTRLLVL.